The sequence of this T cell receptor (beta chain) was determined in a study of T cells in Graves' hyperthyroidism and ophthalmopathy. Graves' hyperthyroidism was deemed stable given no ophthalmopathy progression within 18 months. Uncontrolled infection, other autoimmune disease, pregnancy or lactation excluded patients. V was trimmed by 5 bases and J by 5 bases, leaving 15 bases between them. CDR1 PRHDT and CDR2 FYEKMQ come from the germline V gene (reference sequence). This CDR3 comprises 14 residues. This clonotype showed up many times. There were TCR beta CDR3 regions amplified from RNA transcripts. When the TCR CDR3 underwent first-round RT-PCR, the HTBI primer set was used. TCRdb called the multiplex PCR reads again in MiXCR, with one record for every CDR3 protein. In the table there are about 320,000 distinct CDR3 sequences, 16% of which are singletons.

The sample comprised blood. The receptor's source is a young man with Graves' hyperthyroidism. This chain connects TRBV13 to TRBJ1-1; perhaps TRBD1 as D (6 bases). The CDR3 nucleotides read TGTGCCAGCAGCCCCTCGGAGGGGGAGACTGAAGCTTTCTTT. It specifies CASSPSEGETEAFF.